Listed below are T cell receptor beta chains from one sample, sequenced in a study of tumor-infiltrating lymphocytes in localized non-small cell lung cancer. Clones were read by immunoSEQ multiplex PCR, and TCRdb kept only the in-frame ones, dropping some. The table lists about 8,400 clones, approximately 80% of them singletons. Material for sequencing was lung tumor tissue. These TCRs come from a human donor with non-small cell lung cancer. CDR3s include the opening cysteine and the closing phenylalanine or tryptophan. A D gene is named only where the DNA matches it firmly. The listing skips clone size in some rows; elsewhere it reads once, few, many or a size class.

TGTGCCACCAGCAGAGATCCGCGGTACGAGCTCTATGGCTACACCTTC CATSRDPRYELYGYTF TRBV15 . TRBJ1-2 .
TGTGCCAGCAGCCCGGACATTACAAATCACAATGAGCAGTTCTTC CASSPDITNHNEQFF TRBV7-2 . TRBJ2-1 .
TGCGCCAGCAGCCAAGGACAGGGACAGCCCCAGCATTTT CASSQGQGQPQHF TRBV4-3 . TRBJ1-5 TRBD1
TGTGCCAGCAGTGAACAGGGCCTGGGGGACTATGGCTACACCTTC CASSEQGLGDYGYTF TRBV6-1 . TRBJ1-2 .
TGTGCCAGCCGTAGAAGGCGAGACACTGAAGCTTTCTTT CASRRRRDTEAFF TRBV5-8 . TRBJ1-1 .
TGTGCCAGCAGTCTGACAGCATACGAGCAGTACTTC CASSLTAYEQYF TRBV7-9 . TRBJ2-7 .
TGTGCCAGCAGCGAACCTTGGGGGACAGCCATTGGCAATGAGCAGTTCTTC CASSEPWGTAIGNEQFF TRBV7-8 . TRBJ2-1 TRBD1
TGTGCCAGCAGCGTAGATTTTTTAGCGGAAAGCTCCTACAATGAGCAGTTCTTC CASSVDFLAESSYNEQFF TRBV9 . TRBJ2-1 .
TGTGCCAGCAGTTACACTAGTAGGGGACACAACACTGAAGCTTTCTTT CASSYTSRGHNTEAFF TRBV6-5 . TRBJ1-1 .
TGTGCCAGCAGCGACTCCCGAGCGGGAGGGTACGAGCAGTACTTC CASSDSRAGGYEQYF TRBV13 . TRBJ2-7 TRBD2
TGTGCCAGCAGCTTGGTAGGGGTGAACTATGGCTACACCTTC CASSLVGVNYGYTF TRBV5-6 . TRBJ1-2 .
TGTGCCAGCAGCGTAGAAGTCCAGAACACTGAAGCTTTCTTT CASSVEVQNTEAFF TRBV9 . TRBJ1-1 .
TGTGCCAGCAGCGCCCGGGGTAGCGGGAGTTACGAGCAGTACTTC CASSARGSGSYEQYF TRBV7-9 . TRBJ2-7 TRBD2
TGTGCTAGTGGTCTAGACACAGATACGCAGTATTTT CASGLDTDTQYF TRBV12-5 . TRBJ2-3 .
TGTGCCAGCAGTTTATCGGGCAGCAACAATGAGCAGTTCTTC CASSLSGSNNEQFF TRBV27 . TRBJ2-1 .
TGTGCCACCTCCGGGCCCTTCAATGAGCAGTTCTTC CATSGPFNEQFF TRBV28 . TRBJ2-1 .
TGTGCCAGTAGTATAGTTATCAACACCGGGGAGCTGTTTTTT CASSIVINTGELFF TRBV19 . TRBJ2-2 .
TGTGCCAGCTCACCCACGACCGGGGGAGAGACCCAGTACTTC CASSPTTGGETQYF TRBV18 . TRBJ2-5 .
TGTGCCAGCAGCTTGGGGGTCCTAGCGGTGTACGAGCAGTACTTC CASSLGVLAVYEQYF TRBV5-5 . TRBJ2-7 TRBD2
TGCGCCAGCAGCCAAGGTTTGGGACTTAATGAGCAGTTCTTC CASSQGLGLNEQFF TRBV4-3 . TRBJ2-1 .
TGTGCCAGCAGCGCAAGCTGGGCGGGAGAGACCCAGTACTTC CASSASWAGETQYF TRBV7-2 . TRBJ2-5 .
TGTGCCATCAGTGAAGGACTAGGACAGGCTAACTACGAGCAGTACTTC CAISEGLGQANYEQYF TRBV10-3 . TRBJ2-7 .
TGTGCCAGCACAGGGGCTTTCTTT CASTGAFF TRBV6-8 . TRBJ1-1 .
TGTGCCAGCAGCCCCCGGGGGGGCCTCAACACTGAAGCTTTCTTT CASSPRGGLNTEAFF TRBV7-9 few TRBJ1-1 .
TGTGCCAGCAGCTTTGGACAGGGACGCGGGGAGCTGTTTTTT CASSFGQGRGELFF TRBV7-7 . TRBJ2-2 TRBD1